This T cell receptor beta chain was retrieved from a study of vaccination effects on CD4 cells after COVID-19. General observations from the study: At late timepoints after vaccination, vaccine- and infection-induced clones shrank markedly.

Expansion with viral peptide pools was applied to antigen-specific CD4+ T cells by the ViraFEST assay prior to sequencing. Following 10 days of culture, CD4+ T cells were isolated. Vaccinees lacked prior SARS-CoV-2 infection and tested negative for nucleocapsid antibodies. In the cultures, half the medium was exchanged for IL-2 medium on days 3 and 7. Remarks on this clone: Its antigen is unidentified.

Libraries were prepared by immunoSEQ multiplex PCR; TCRdb keeps only in-frame clonotypes and omits some of them. Of tens of thousands of clones detected, approximately 74% appear once; the ten largest clones hold roughly 2.9%. The trim removed 1 base at V and 1 base at J, leaving 7 bases unmatched. This CDR3 has 17 amino acids. Germline V gives CDR1 KGHSH, CDR2 LQKENI. The V call is TRBV18, the J call TRBJ2-5, with 9 bases aligning to TRBD1. This clonotype was sampled from a human donor who received a COVID-19 vaccine. This specimen consisted of CD4+ T cells from PBMCs cultured with HCoV-NL63 spike peptides, obtained before COVID-19 vaccination. The CDR3 DNA sequence: TGTGCCAGCTCACCACTCAGGGGGACAGGGTTCCAAGAGACCCAGTACTTC. Translated: CASSPLRGTGFQETQYF.